Listed here is a single T cell receptor (beta chain). This clone's antigen is unknown. No much larger clonotype is one base removed from it; base qualities were not supplied. From cysteine to phenylalanine, the CDR3 is 15 amino acids long. CDR3 DNA only is kept here, 45 bases in frame from base 1. Germline trimming amounts to 3 bases on V and 4 bases on J, with 7 as the count of junction bases outside the gene matches. For CDR1 and CDR2, the germline V gene lists MDHEN and SYDVKM. This sample is part of a study of blood T cell repertoires in COVID-19 (TCRdb year 2020). Regarding the study in general: Samples from collaborators originated in the United States, Italy and Spain and spanned both the acute and convalescent phases of COVID-19. The material from the prospective study consisted of cDNA or gDNA derived from T cells, B-cell-depleted T cells, or PBMCs. HLA class I and class II types, where available, came from metadata supplied by the sample provider rather than from assay-based typing. The repertoires were released in a freely available public database intended as a resource for research on the immune response to SARS-CoV-2. A de-identified subject ID, COVID-19 status, age in years and sex were almost always included in the sample metadata. The dataset comprised deeply sampled blood TCRbeta repertoires from subjects exposed to, actively infected with, or recovered from COVID-19. The samples were drawn from two sources: the first 160 participants of the ongoing ImmuneRACE study, and over 950 subjects contributed by 6 global collaborators. The paper as a whole reports these results and caveats: The quantity of clinical and demographic metadata differed by source and by participant and was supplied without curation.

Whole blood was collected in K2EDTA tubes by collaborating institutions according to the institutions' own protocols. For TCRbeta analysis, collaborators shipped samples in one of three forms: frozen whole blood, isolated PBMCs, or DNA extracted from either of those sample types. TCRbeta CDR3 regions were amplified from genomic DNA by means of the immunoSEQ Assay, a bias-controlled multiplex PCR. The original methods were these. Within the assay, amplification of reference gene primers was used to estimate how many nucleated cells each sample contained. To quantify the absolute abundance of each unique TCRbeta CDR3 rearrangement, sequence reads were collapsed and filtered. For each sample, productive Simpson clonality was calculated as the square root of Simpson's diversity index over productive rearrangements. The immuneACCESS repertoire file appears here via TCRdb, limited to in-frame rearrangements. These files lack a portion of the clones; in checked studies, under half of the deficit traces to unresolved V genes, and the cause of the others is not known. V, J and clone size were drawn from that table, and D and trimming were deduced from the DNA. The sample table contains some 110,000 clones; only one count was recorded for more than 75% of them. Around 15% of the sample comes from the top ten.

This chain joins TRBV28 to TRBJ1-2, and 8 bases in between align with TRBD1. Specimen: peripheral blood. The TCR was taken from a man aged 45-65 years with acute or convalescent COVID-19. The sequenced DNA is TGTGCCAGCAGTTTCGGACAGGGCGGGGGCTATGGCTACACCTTC. Its translation is CASSFGQGGGYGYTF.